A single T cell receptor (beta chain) is shown here with its context. V was trimmed by 7 bases and J by 13 bases, leaving 19 bases between them. The length of the CDR3 is 12 residues. Germline values: CDR1 LNHDA, CDR2 SQIVND (reference sequence). These data originate in a study of shared clonotypes between healthy human individuals. Partitioning of CD4+ cells yielded a CD45RA+ naive subset and a CD45RA-negative memory subset. Data came from immunoSEQ multiplex PCR; TCRdb stores just in-frame clones and leaves some out. The sample includes millions of clones, around nine tenths seen only once; the top ten take over 0.12%.

J is TRBJ1-2 and V is TRBV19; unclear D gene. The clonotype was recovered from a young man in good health. The material sequenced was naive CD4+ T cells sorted from blood. The subset was: CD45RA+ positively selected. The CDR3 DNA reads TGTGCCAGTACAAGGAGGAGGGAAGACCTCACCTTC. Protein: CASTRRREDLTF.